The following is a TCR beta chain sequence with its context. Its antigen is as yet unknown. The donors were adults (healthy and HIV-negative) with no recent acute infections or vaccinations. Partitioning of CD4+ cells yielded a CD45RA+ naive subset and a CD45RA-negative memory subset. Method: immunoSEQ multiplex PCR; TCRdb's copy keeps in-frame clones and lacks some. This repertoire shows some 980,000 clones, around 80% found once; its top ten account for around 1.5%. Trimming removed 2 bases at V and 0 bases at J, with 11 bases between. The germline gives CDR1 PRHDT, CDR2 FYEKMQ (reference sequence). This CDR3 contains 16 residues. The sample is drawn from a study of shared clonotypes between healthy human individuals. In the study overall: CD4 naive and CD4 memory each took three plates per donor, while CD8 naive took two and CD8 memory one.

Whole-study results and caveats: Relative to memory subsets, naive subsets generally showed larger estimated richness.

The chain carries TRBV13 and TRBJ1-5, with D uncertain. Sample: memory CD4+ T cells sorted from blood. Subset denoted: CD45RA-negative fraction. The clonotype was recovered from a young man in good health. The CDR3 is CASSLNLRHSNQPQHF. In nucleotides, the CDR3 is TGTGCCAGCAGCTTAAACTTGCGGCATAGCAATCAGCCCCAGCATTTT.